The next 30 T cell receptor beta chains were all read from a single sample in a study of T-cell reconstitution after alpha-beta-depleted transplantation in children. Preparation of the TCRbeta library was carried out with unique molecular identifiers. TCRdb independently ran MiXCR on the PCR reads; one entry per CDR3 protein. This repertoire shows about 540,000 distinct CDR3 sequences, around 20% found once; its top ten account for 2.5% to 4%. The starting material was PBMCs from the stem cell graft donor, obtained from the stem cell graft. All receptors come from a human donor who donated a stem cell graft to a child with acute lymphoblastic leukemia.

This clonotype was counted between two and nine times. The chain employs TRBV5-1 and TRBJ1-2, with a weak D call TRBD1 (6 bases). Germline CDR1 reads SGHRS; CDR2 reads YFSETQ. V dropped 4 bases and J dropped 5 bases, with 15 bases sitting between them. The CDR3 totals 14 residues. The CDR3 bases are TGCGCCAGCAGCCCGAAGGGGGTCTCGTATGGCTACACCTTC. Its protein is CASSPKGVSYGYTF.

About this clonotype itself: The junction and the germline gene differ at one end; a read error may be behind it. The V and J genes are TRBV7-7 and TRBJ2-3; D not certain. CDR3 length: 14 residues. Germline loops: CDR1 SSHAT, CDR2 FNYEAQ (reference sequence). The CDR3: CGSSLAPGTDTQYF. In DNA form, the CDR3 reads TGTGGCAGCAGCTTAGCCCCGGGCACAGATACGCAGTATTTT.

The gene calls are TRBV7-3 and TRBJ2-5; tentatively, D is TRBD2 (5 bases). Germline loops: CDR1 SGHTA, CDR2 FQGTGA. The CDR3 is 16 residues long. V lost 1 base and J lost 5, with 17 bases in between. The CDR3: CASSLIPMTEEETQYF. CDR3 nucleotides: TGTGCCAGCAGCTTAATCCCTATGACGGAGGAGGAGACCCAGTACTTC.

V usage is TRBV7-3 and J usage is TRBJ2-3; a possible D gene is TRBD2 (6 bases). Trimming took off 5 bases at V and 6 bases at J, with 18 bases between the two ends. There are 15 residues in the CDR3. The germline V gene has CDR1 SGHTA and CDR2 FQGTGA. The CDR3 DNA is TGTGCCAGCAGCCCGGGACTGAGCCACATGGATACGCAGTATTTT. This gives the protein CASSPGLSHMDTQYF.

This chain joins TRBV18 and TRBJ2-6, with 10 bases matching TRBD1. The J segment lost 0 bases and the V segment lost 3 bases, leaving 5 bases of the junction unmatched. The CDR3 length is 18 residues. Germline V gives CDR1 KGHSH, CDR2 LQKENI. CDR3: CASSPRQGASSGANVLTF. DNA for the CDR3: TGTGCCAGCTCACCGAGACAGGGGGCGTCCTCTGGGGCCAACGTCCTGACTTTC.

This rearrangement joins TRBV7-3 to TRBJ2-2; 11 bases align to TRBD2. Germline lookup yields CDR1 SGHTA and CDR2 FQGTGA. The CDR3 loop spans 15 amino acids. V shed 8 bases and J 7 bases; nucleotides not matched to a gene: 9. The CDR3 spells CASALAGGPSGELFF. The CDR3 nucleotides are TGTGCCAGCGCATTAGCGGGAGGGCCAAGCGGGGAGCTGTTTTTT.

This clonotype was counted only a few times. The V call is TRBV27, the J call TRBJ2-7, with D possibly being TRBD2 (6 bases). V was cut by 3 bases and J by 2 bases, with 14 bases left in between. This CDR3 region has 15 residues. CDR1 is MNHEY and CDR2 is SMNVEV in the germline V gene (reference sequence). The DNA for the CDR3 is TGTGCCAGCAGTTTCGGGCAGGGACTGGCCTACGAGCAGTACTTC. Translating gives CASSFGQGLAYEQYF.

This clonotype has only a few counts. The chain joins TRBV5-6 to TRBJ1-5; unclear D gene. V was trimmed by 4 bases and J by 2 bases, leaving 13 bases between them. CDR3 length equals 15 residues. Per the germline V gene, CDR1 is SGHDT and CDR2 is YYEEEE. The CDR3 DNA reads as TGTGCCAGCAGCCATGAAGGCGGGGGCAATCAGCCCCAGCATTTT. This translates into CASSHEGGGNQPQHF.

This rearrangement joins TRBV5-1 to TRBJ1-1, with no clear D. The germline CDR1 and CDR2 sequences are SGHRS and YFSETQ. The CDR3 has 15 amino acids. Trimming removed 2 bases at V and 5 bases at J, with 16 bases between. The CDR3 loop is CASSLAPQTWTEAFF. CDR3 in DNA: TGCGCCAGCAGCTTAGCCCCACAGACTTGGACTGAAGCTTTCTTT.

Only a few counts were recorded for this clonotype. This chain connects TRBV7-8 to TRBJ2-1; 15 nucleotides align to TRBD2. V gave up 5 bases and J gave up 7 bases; unmatched junction bases: 6. The V gene's germline CDR1 is SGHVS and CDR2 FQNEAQ. The CDR3 is 16 residues long. The CDR3 DNA reads as TGTGCCAGCAGCGCGGGACTAGCGGGAGGTCGGAATGAGCAGTTCTTC. Translated, it gives CASSAGLAGGRNEQFF.

Only a few counts were recorded for this clonotype. The chain recombines TRBV10-3 with TRBJ2-7; TRBD2 matches 11 bases. V trimming: 6 bases; J trimming: 6 bases; junction bases outside the gene matches: 4. This CDR3 is built from 13 residues. Germline CDR1 and CDR2: ENHRY and SYGVKD. CDR3 bases: TGTGCCATCAGCCCGGGACTAGCGGCCGAGCAGTACTTC. It yields the protein CAISPGLAAEQYF.

This clonotype has just a few counts. V gene TRBV10-2 combines with J gene TRBJ2-1; 14 bases match TRBD2. With V trimmed by 7 bases and J by 7 bases, 3 bases remained unmatched. Germline loops: CDR1 WSHSY, CDR2 SAAADI. This CDR3 contains 14 residues. CDR3 sequence: CASKTSGRGNEQFF. The DNA of the CDR3 is TGCGCCAGCAAGACTAGCGGGAGGGGAAATGAGCAGTTCTTC.

The chain couples TRBV9 to TRBJ2-7; TRBD1 aligns across 8 bases. Per the germline V gene, CDR1 is SGDLS and CDR2 is YYNGEE. The V gene end was trimmed by 4 bases and the J gene end by 6 bases; junction bases not matched to a gene: 12. The CDR3 loop spans 15 amino acids. The CDR3 region is CASSPNPGQVFEQYF. In nucleotides, the CDR3 is TGTGCCAGCAGCCCGAATCCGGGACAGGTTTTCGAGCAGTACTTC. Drawing the rest from reference TRBV9 and TRBJ2-7, the complete variable domain is DSGVTQTPKHLITATGQRVTLRCSPRSGDLSVYWYQQSLDQGLQFLIQYYNGEERAKGNILERFSAQQFPDLHSELNLSSLELGDSALYFCASSPNPGQVFEQYFGPGTRLTVT.

V and J are TRBV3-1 and TRBJ2-1; maybe TRBD2 (7 bases). This CDR3 spans 18 amino acids. Germline lookup yields CDR1 LGHDT and CDR2 YNNKEL (reference sequence). Trimming cost V 0 bases and J 0 bases, with 15 bases left between them. CDR3 sequence: CASSQDIGGGHSYNEQFF. Here the CDR3 DNA reads TGTGCCAGCAGCCAAGATATAGGGGGAGGGCACTCCTACAATGAGCAGTTCTTC.

This clonotype was observed a few times. V usage is TRBV5-1 and J usage is TRBJ2-5; TRBD2 is a possible D gene (7 bases). The CDR3 runs 14 residues. Germline CDR1 reads SGHRS; CDR2 reads YFSETQ. The V and J ends lost 4 bases and 5 bases respectively, with 15 bases between them. The CDR3 sequence: CASSPRRGQETQYF. Written as DNA, the CDR3 is TGCGCCAGCAGCCCTAGGCGGGGGCAGGAGACCCAGTACTTC.

This clonotype was observed a few times. J is TRBJ2-1 and V is TRBV20-1; 7 bases match TRBD2. With V trimmed by 0 bases and J by 10 bases, 9 bases remained unmatched. The germline V gene has CDR1 DFQATT and CDR2 SNEGSKA (reference sequence). The CDR3 loop spans 14 amino acids. CDR3 DNA sequence: TGCAGTGCTAGAGAAGAGGCGGGAGTAAGGGAGCAGTTCTTC. The encoded protein is CSAREEAGVREQFF.

In this sample, this clonotype turned up a few times. The chain combines TRBV24-1 with TRBJ1-1; TRBD1 might be the D (6 bases). Trimming shortened V by 3 bases and J by 0 bases, and 10 bases separated the two germline ends. This CDR3 region has 15 residues. The germline V gene encodes CDR1 KGHDR and CDR2 SFDVKD. The CDR3 coding sequence is TGTGCCACCAGTGATGGGGGCAGGGTGAACACTGAAGCTTTCTTT. Its protein is CATSDGGRVNTEAFF.

The J gene is TRBJ1-2, the V gene TRBV7-9; possibly TRBD1 for D (6 bases). The CDR3 loop spans 14 amino acids. Between the trimmed V and J ends, which lost 5 bases and 4 bases, there was a span of 14 bases. Germline values: CDR1 SEHNR, CDR2 FQNEAQ (reference sequence). This CDR3 reads CASSPSGGSYGYTF. The CDR3 bases are TGTGCCAGCAGCCCGTCGGGGGGCAGCTATGGCTACACCTTC. Supplemented by reference TRBV7-9 and TRBJ1-2, the full variable domain reads DTGVSQNPRHKITKRGQNVTFRCDPISEHNRLYWYRQTLGQGPEFLTYFQNEAQLEKSRLLSDRFSAERPKGSFSTLEIQRTEQGDSAMYLCASSPSGGSYGYTFGSGTRLTVV.

This clonotype was seen more than once but under ten times. The genes are TRBV4-2 and TRBJ2-2; D remains ambiguous. The CDR3 runs to 17 residues. Trimming took off 1 base at V and 0 bases at J, with 12 bases between the two ends. Per germline, CDR1 LGHNA and CDR2 YNFKEQ. CDR3: CASSQGPGQTNTGELFF. As DNA, the CDR3 is TGTGCCAGCAGCCAAGGACCTGGGCAGACGAACACCGGGGAGCTGTTTTTT.

V usage is TRBV20-1 and J usage is TRBJ1-5; possible D gene TRBD1, 5 bases. Trimming cost V 6 bases and J 11 bases, with 23 bases left between them. CDR3 length: 14 residues. The V gene's germline CDR1 is DFQATT and CDR2 SNEGSKA (reference sequence). The CDR3 is CSAAGTPTMKTQHF. In DNA form, the CDR3 reads TGCAGTGCGGCCGGGACCCCGACCATGAAAACCCAGCATTTT.

This clonotype was observed a few times. The rearrangement links TRBV6-5 to TRBJ1-6; D perhaps matches TRBD1 (5 bases). The germline V gene encodes CDR1 MNHEY and CDR2 SVGAGI. V lost 4 bases and J 9 bases, leaving 16 bases between the germline ends. The CDR3 has 15 amino acids. In nucleotides, the CDR3 is TGTGCCAGCAGTTCCACAGGTTTTCGTGGTTCACCCCTCCACTTT. It encodes CASSSTGFRGSPLHF.

This clonotype occurred a few times. The V and J genes are TRBV20-1 and TRBJ2-1, with D unclear. Germline V gene lookup returns CDR1 DFQATT and CDR2 SNEGSKA (reference sequence). V lost 7 bases and J 7 bases, leaving 14 bases between the germline ends. This CDR3 is 12 amino acids long. The DNA for the CDR3 is TGCAGTGGGCGGCTGGGGTGGAATGAGCAGTTCTTC. Translated, it gives CSGRLGWNEQFF.

The chain uses TRBV12-3 or TRBV12-4 and TRBJ1-5; the D gene is possibly TRBD1 (6 bases). The CDR3 runs to 20 residues. V gave up 3 bases and J gave up 4 bases, with 28 bases separating them. The CDR3: CASSFGGGTPPVGLNQPQHF. The CDR3 DNA follows: TGTGCCAGCAGTTTCGGGGGCGGGACTCCCCCGGTTGGTCTTAATCAGCCCCAGCATTTT.

The V call is TRBV18, the J call TRBJ1-2; D is possibly TRBD1 (5 bases). Trimming pared 6 bases from V and 8 bases from J, leaving 16 bases between. The CDR3 consists of 13 residues. From germline, CDR1 is KGHSH and CDR2 LQKENI. CDR3 region: CASSGTPSYGYTF. As DNA, the CDR3 is TGTGCCAGCTCGGGGACCCCAAGCTACGGCTACACCTTC.

The chain recombines TRBV6-1 with TRBJ1-2; the D gene is possibly TRBD1 (6 bases). CDR3 length: 14 amino acids. The V gene's germline CDR1 is MNHNS and CDR2 SASEGT. V was shortened by 6 bases and J by 4 bases, with 15 bases between the two germline ends. This CDR3 reads CASRTGQTFYGYTF. Written as DNA, the CDR3 is TGTGCCAGCAGGACGGGACAAACCTTCTATGGCTACACCTTC.

This clonotype appeared a few times. The gene calls are TRBV6-1 and TRBJ2-3, with 9 bases identical to TRBD2. V dropped 5 bases and J dropped 0; count of bases not matched to a gene: 3. The germline CDR1 and CDR2 sequences are MNHNS and SASEGT. This CDR3 spans 15 amino acids. CDR3 amino acids: CASSRLADSTDTQYF. In DNA form, the CDR3 reads TGTGCCAGCAGTAGACTAGCGGACAGCACAGATACGCAGTATTTT.

This clonotype was seen more than once but under ten times. V is TRBV7-3 and J is TRBJ1-1; 10 nucleotides match TRBD1. After removal of 3 bases from V and 0 bases from J, the junction contained 1 base not matched to a gene. This CDR3 contains 15 residues. Germline loops: CDR1 SGHTA, CDR2 FQGTGA. CDR3 DNA sequence: TGTGCCAGCAGCTTCGACAGGGGGCTGAACACTGAAGCTTTCTTT. As protein: CASSFDRGLNTEAFF.

This clonotype showed up just a few times. The chain employs TRBV11-2 and TRBJ2-5, with TRBD2 matching 12 bases. This CDR3 comprises 15 residues. The J segment lost 4 bases and the V segment lost 5 bases, leaving 5 bases of the junction unmatched. Germline CDR1 SGHAT, CDR2 FQNNGV. CDR3 sequence: CASSALAGGGETQYF. The CDR3 DNA reads as TGTGCCAGCAGCGCACTAGCGGGAGGCGGAGAGACCCAGTACTTC.

This chain uses TRBV20-1 with TRBJ2-5, with a weak D call TRBD2 (6 bases). The CDR3 runs 13 residues. Per germline, CDR1 DFQATT and CDR2 SNEGSKA (reference sequence). V lost 6 bases, J lost 5 bases, and 16 bases lay in between. CDR3 loop: CSAQRTIWETQYF. In DNA form, the CDR3 reads TGCAGTGCCCAAAGGACTATTTGGGAGACCCAGTACTTC.

This clonotype was counted only a few times. The genes are TRBV20-1 and TRBJ1-4; D gene unclear. Between the trimmed V and J ends, which lost 5 bases and 12 bases, there was a span of 13 bases. The germline gives CDR1 DFQATT, CDR2 SNEGSKA (reference sequence). The length of the CDR3 is 11 residues. DNA of the CDR3: TGCAGTGCTCGACATCGATTCCAACTGTTTTTT. The encoded protein is CSARHRFQLFF.